Following are 10 T cell receptor beta chains from one sample sequenced in a study of regulatory T cells in long-lasting Graves disease. Indicated time point: persistent/refractory GD, antithyroid drugs over 5 years with positive TRAb. PBMCs provided the RNA from which the TCR library was made. Arm-PCR of CDR3 regions and iRepertoire HTBI primers were used to build TCR beta libraries. Via MiXCR, TCRdb re-called the multiplex PCR reads, giving one row per CDR3 protein. The table includes 400,000 to 500,000 distinct CDR3 sequences, roughly 21% detected once. The sample in question was peripheral blood mononuclear cells (PBMCs), obtained when the disease was refractory, from a patient treated with antithyroid drugs. These receptors came from a female donor with Graves disease.

Points on this clonotype: Possible read error: a much larger clone is one base away. Likely a read error: the CDR3 ends without its conserved phenylalanine or tryptophan. V and J are TRBV9 and TRBJ1-2, with TRBD1 identical over 7 bases. Germline V gene lookup returns CDR1 SGDLS and CDR2 YYNGEE. The CDR3 runs to 13 residues. V lost 3 bases, J lost 8 bases, and 7 bases stayed unmatched. The CDR3 coding sequence is TGTGCCAGCAGCGCACCGACAGGGAGCGGCTACACCCTC. This translates into CASSAPTGSGYTL.

V and J are TRBV12-3 or TRBV12-4 and TRBJ2-7; 12 nucleotides line up with TRBD2. The CDR3 consists of 14 residues. The V segment lost 10 bases and the J segment 2 bases; nucleotides outside the gene matches: 6. DNA of the CDR3: TGTGCCACCCAGACTAGCGGGAGACCCTACGAGCAGTACTTC. Amino acid sequence: CATQTSGRPYEQYF.

This clonotype was recorded at least ten times. The chain employs TRBV2 and TRBJ2-2; TRBD1 aligns across 7 bases. The CDR3 consists of 14 residues. V lost 6 bases and J lost 4; bases outside the gene matches: 5. CDR1 SNHLY and CDR2 FYNNEI come from the germline V gene. The CDR3 sequence: CASSPQGRTGELFF. The CDR3 DNA reads as TGTGCCAGCAGCCCACAGGGGCGCACCGGGGAGCTGTTTTTT. The variable domain in full, with the rest retrieved from reference TRBV2 and TRBJ2-2, is EPEVTQTPSHQVTQMGQEVILRCVPISNHLYFYWYRQILGQKVEFLVSFYNNEISEKSEIFDDQFSVERPDGSNFTLKIRSTKLEDSAMYFCASSPQGRTGELFFGEGSRLTVL.

The chain carries TRBV19 and TRBJ1-2; possible D gene TRBD1, 5 bases. V was cut by 7 bases and J by 4 bases, with 13 bases left in between. This CDR3 has 13 residues. The V gene's germline CDR1 is LNHDA and CDR2 SQIVND (reference sequence). The CDR3 DNA follows: TGTGCCAGTAAGGACATAGGAGTCTATGGCTACACCTTC. Amino acids: CASKDIGVYGYTF.

Comment on this clonotype: A read error may explain this, as a much larger clone is one base away. The chain couples TRBV12-3 or TRBV12-4 to TRBJ1-2, with D possibly matching TRBD1 (5 bases). CDR3 size: 13 residues. V was trimmed by 6 bases and J by 4 bases, leaving 12 bases between them. The CDR3 loop reads CASSLGRTYGYTF. As DNA, the CDR3 is TGTGCCAGCAGCTTGGGACGGACCTATGGCTACACCTTC.

This clonotype was detected many times. The chain carries TRBV12-3 or TRBV12-4 and TRBJ1-1; D is ambiguous. The CDR3 spans 14 residues. Trimming left V 2 bases short and J 0 bases short, with 7 bases between. The DNA of the CDR3 is TGTGCCAGCAGTTTACTACAGATGAACACTGAAGCTTTCTTT. Amino acid sequence: CASSLLQMNTEAFF.

This chain joins TRBV6-1 and TRBJ1-3, with D unclear. Trimming shortened V by 2 bases and J by 3 bases, and 8 bases separated the two germline ends. This CDR3 has 14 amino acids. In germline, CDR1 is MNHNS, CDR2 SASEGT. This chain's CDR3 is CASSEQFLGNTIYF. The CDR3 DNA reads as TGTGCCAGCAGTGAACAGTTCCTTGGAAACACCATATATTTT.

Concerning this clonotype: A junction boundary mismatches the germline segment, possibly from a read error. This sequence joins TRBV25-1 and TRBJ1-2, with D hard to call. The CDR3 covers 15 residues. The germline V gene encodes CDR1 MGHDK and CDR2 SYGVNS. The CDR3 loop is CASSEYPMEVGGCTF. CDR3 bases: TGTGCCAGCAGTGAATATCCCATGGAAGTTGGTGGCTGCACCTTC.

This clonotype was counted ten times or more. The genes are TRBV6-2 or TRBV6-3 and TRBJ2-7; D is unresolved. Germline V CDR1 and CDR2: MNHEY, SVGEGT. CDR3 length: 12 amino acids. V was pared by 6 bases and J by 0 bases, with 6 bases between. CDR3: CASSRYSYEQYF. Here the CDR3 DNA reads TGTGCCAGCAGCCGATACTCCTACGAGCAGTACTTC.

The sample holds many counts of this clonotype. The gene calls are TRBV7-2 and TRBJ2-5, with 14 bases fitting TRBD2. The trim removed 0 bases at V and 4 bases at J, leaving 4 bases unmatched. The length of the CDR3 is 17 residues. The V gene's germline CDR1 is SGHTA and CDR2 FQGNSA. CDR3 sequence (DNA): TGTGCCAGCAGCTTAGCCCGCGGGACTAGCGGGAGAGAGACCCAGTACTTC. This encodes CASSLARGTSGRETQYF.